This entry concerns a single T cell receptor (beta chain). Its antigen is currently unknown. The sample is drawn from a study of blood T cells in healthy people across ages. As for the study in general: Researchers report that template switching captured about one barcoded beta molecule per two T cells. Points from the study as a whole: Roughly linear declines in TCR beta diversity per million T cells occurred with age. Diversity was higher, and naive CD4+ cells more numerous, in long-lived donors than in aged donors.

The CDR3 has 14 residues. Germline CDR1 is MDHEN and CDR2 is SYDVKM. V shed 2 bases and J shed 6 bases, with 14 bases lying between them. With a J-beta primer mix and a sample-barcoded 5' primer, a second PCR ran 7 to 11 cycles. There were at least 3 million CDR3-containing paired-end reads obtained from each sample. From the 5' RACE reads, TCRdb called clonotypes with MiXCR, one entry per CDR3 protein. The sample lists about 670,000 distinct CDR3 sequences; over 40% were seen once. The sequence was collected from an elderly man in good health. The sample taken for sequencing was blood. The chain has TRBV28 and TRBJ2-7; no definite D call. The CDR3 loop reads CASSLRSVWGEQYF. In nucleotides, the CDR3 is TGTGCCAGCAGTTTACGGTCCGTTTGGGGCGAGCAGTACTTC.